Included here is one TCR beta chain sequence, with context. Its antigen remains unidentified. Nothing much larger sits one base from this clone, and base qualities are not available. Samples from volunteer blood donors who had recovered from COVID-19 were contributed by a second Seattle source. Whole blood was collected in K2EDTA tubes by collaborating institutions according to the institutions' own protocols. For TCRbeta analysis, collaborator samples were shipped as frozen whole blood, as isolated PBMCs, or as DNA extracted from either sample type. The immunoSEQ Assay, a bias-controlled multiplex PCR, was used to amplify TCRbeta CDR3 regions from genomic DNA. The authors' analysis ran thus. Nucleated cell counts per sample were estimated from amplification of reference gene primers within the assay. Sequence reads were collapsed and filtered to measure the absolute abundance of every unique TCRbeta CDR3 rearrangement. For each sample, productive Simpson clonality was calculated as the square root of Simpson's diversity index across productive rearrangements. The table comes from immuneACCESS by way of TCRdb, which keeps in-frame sequences with V and J called. Part of the clones is missing from these tables; in studies checked, under half for an unresolved V gene and the rest for unknown reasons. The D gene and trimming were derived from the DNA, and the V and J assignments and clone size from that table. Within this sample are about 260,000 clones, with roughly 84% of them counted one time only. The ten largest clones represent over 1.5% of the sample.

This entry is derived from a study of blood T cell repertoires in COVID-19 (TCRdb year 2020). Turning to the overall study: Samples from collaborators originated in the United States, Italy and Spain and spanned both the acute and convalescent phases of COVID-19. Subjects who had been exposed to COVID-19, were actively infected with it, or had recovered from it provided the deeply sampled blood TCRbeta repertoires that made up the dataset. The prospective study material was composed of cDNA or gDNA derived from T cells, B-cell-depleted T cells, or PBMCs. A de-identified subject ID, COVID-19 status, age in years and sex were almost always included in the sample metadata. The repertoires were released in a freely available public database intended as a resource for research on the immune response to SARS-CoV-2. The samples were drawn from the first 160 participants of the ongoing ImmuneRACE study and from some 1,300 subjects provided by 6 global collaborators. Where available, HLA class I and class II types were obtained from metadata supplied by the sample provider rather than from assay-based typing. Overall study outcomes, separate from this receptor: The amount of clinical and demographic metadata varied by source and participant and was provided uncurated.

From cysteine to phenylalanine, the CDR3 is 14 amino acids long. The CDR3 DNA has 42 bases and is translated from base 1. In the germline V gene, CDR1 corresponds to SGHRS and CDR2 to YFSETQ. The V end gives up 3 bases and the J end 3 bases, leaving 5 bases in the junction not matched to a gene. The receptor comes from a woman aged 35 to 49 who had recovered from COVID-19. The sequenced material came from peripheral blood. The rearrangement combines TRBV5-1 with TRBJ1-2; the central 7 bases match TRBD1. The base sequence is TGCGCCAGCAGCTACCCCCAGGGGGACTATGGCTACACCTTC. It specifies CASSYPQGDYGYTF. The full variable domain, completed from the reference TRBV5-1 and TRBJ1-2 proteins outside the CDR3, reads KAGVTQTPRYLIKTRGQQVTLSCSPISGHRSVSWYQQTPGQGLQFLFEYFSETQRNKGNFPGRFSGRQFSNSRSEMNVSTLELGDSALYLCASSYPQGDYGYTFGSGTRLTVV.